Included here is one T cell receptor (beta chain) sequence, with context. V was cut by 7 bases and J by 0 bases, with 7 bases left in between. This CDR3 spans 14 amino acids. Germline lookup yields CDR1 SNHLY and CDR2 FYNNEI. This entry comes from a study of cytomegalovirus exposure and HLA in healthy donors. The primer mix had 60 Vbeta and 13 Jbeta primers. The method was immunoSEQ multiplex PCR; TCRdb's version includes in-frame clones alone and lacks a portion of them. This sample has 200,000 to 250,000 clones, with roughly 79% found just once. Sequencing used PBMCs. The source is a woman aged 40 to 49 in good health and CMV-seronegative. The chain employs TRBV2 and TRBJ1-6; D is ambiguous. As DNA, the CDR3 is TGTGCCAGCACCCCCTCCTCCTATAATTCACCCCTCCACTTT. This sequence encodes CASTPSSYNSPLHF.